Listed below are T cell receptor beta chains from one sample, sequenced in a study of blood T cells in healthy people across ages. TCRdb itself ran the 5' RACE reads through MiXCR, one entry per CDR3 protein. The sample includes 1 million or so distinct CDR3 sequences, around 45% of them seen just once. Sample: blood. The receptor source for this set is a woman aged 60-70 years in good health. Both conserved end residues are part of each CDR3. Fields, in order: V gene, D gene, J gene, clone size, CDR3 protein, CDR3 DNA. D genes are given only for firm matches. Size values are once, few and many counts, or a class for expanded clones, and some rows have none.

TRBV15	TRBD1	TRBJ2-1	many	CATSLQGPAIFDEQFF	TGTGCCACCAGCCTACAGGGGCCTGCTATATTTGATGAGCAGTTCTTC
TRBV28	TRBD1	TRBJ1-2	few	CASSFTGAHYGYTF	TGTGCCAGCAGTTTCACAGGGGCCCACTATGGCTACACCTTC
TRBV7-9	.	TRBJ2-1	.	CASSFQAVYNEQFF	TGTGCCAGCAGCTTCCAAGCGGTCTACAATGAGCAGTTCTTC
TRBV15	TRBD1	TRBJ2-4	few	CATSGRATGGGRKNIQYF	TGTGCCACCAGCGGCAGGGCGACAGGGGGCGGTCGGAAAAACATTCAGTACTTC
TRBV4-2	TRBD2	TRBJ2-3	.	CASSQDPSGRPTDTQYF	TGTGCCAGCAGCCAAGATCCCAGCGGGAGGCCCACAGATACGCAGTATTTT
TRBV12-3/TRBV12-4	.	TRBJ1-5	few	CASSTRGAQHF	TGTGCCAGCAGTACCCGTGGAGCCCAGCATTTT
TRBV12-3/TRBV12-4	.	TRBJ2-5	.	CASSLRILQETQYF	TGTGCCAGCAGTTTAAGGATCCTCCAAGAGACCCAGTACTTC
TRBV29-1	TRBD1	TRBJ2-7	many	CSVTGQGREQYF	TGCAGCGTTACCGGACAGGGCCGCGAGCAGTACTTC
TRBV9	.	TRBJ2-3	.	CASSISTGRRSSGTDTQYF	TGTGCCAGCAGCATTTCGACAGGGCGGAGGTCTAGCGGCACAGATACGCAGTATTTT
TRBV12-3/TRBV12-4	TRBD2	TRBJ2-3	.	CASSPGLAGGFWTDTQYF	TGTGCCAGCAGTCCGGGACTAGCGGGAGGGTTCTGGACAGATACGCAGTATTTT
TRBV6-2/TRBV6-3	TRBD2	TRBJ2-7	.	CASRLLADSYEQYF	TGTGCCAGCAGACTACTAGCGGACTCCTACGAGCAGTACTTC
TRBV20-1	TRBD2	TRBJ2-1	few	CSARDSGLTHNEQFF	TGCAGTGCTAGAGATTCGGGACTAACCCACAATGAGCAGTTCTTC
TRBV6-5	.	TRBJ2-1	.	CASMGGSYNEQFF	TGTGCCAGCATGGGAGGCTCCTACAATGAGCAGTTCTTC
TRBV11-3	.	TRBJ2-5	.	CASSPGRGIRETQYF	TGTGCCAGCAGCCCAGGCCGGGGGATTCGGGAGACCCAGTACTTC
TRBV7-3	.	TRBJ2-3	few	CASSLDGLEDTQYF	TGTGCCAGCAGCTTAGACGGGCTTGAAGATACGCAGTATTTT
TRBV9	.	TRBJ1-4	.	CASSVGGLGEKLFF	TGTGCCAGCAGCGTTGGGGGGCTCGGTGAAAAACTGTTTTTT
TRBV20-1	.	TRBJ2-3	few	CSARGTSVTQYF	TGCAGTGCTAGAGGAACCTCGGTTACGCAGTATTTT
TRBV12-3/TRBV12-4	.	TRBJ2-3	.	CASSTLRTQNTQYF	TGTGCCAGCAGTACCCTCAGAACACAAAATACGCAGTATTTT
TRBV7-9	.	TRBJ2-7	.	CASSYPRAHEQYF	TGTGCCAGCAGCTATCCCAGAGCCCACGAGCAGTACTTC
TRBV7-8	.	TRBJ2-3	many	CASSPLLTGTTDTQYF	TGTGCCAGCAGCCCCTTATTGACTGGAACCACAGATACGCAGTATTTT
TRBV7-2	TRBD1	TRBJ1-2	few	CASSIRQGINYGYTF	TGTGCCAGCAGCATAAGACAGGGGATTAACTATGGCTACACCTTC
TRBV18	.	TRBJ2-7	.	CASSPQTSLEQYF	TGTGCCAGCTCACCACAGACTAGTCTCGAGCAGTACTTC
TRBV27	TRBD2	TRBJ2-3	.	CAAHSSEAGGRTDTQYF	TGTGCAGCTCATAGTTCCGAGGCGGGAGGGAGGACAGATACGCAGTATTTT
TRBV6-4	TRBD1	TRBJ2-1	.	CASSATTGLMNEQFF	TGTGCCAGCAGTGCCACGACAGGGTTAATGAATGAGCAGTTCTTC
TRBV11-2	TRBD1	TRBJ1-2	.	CASHTGGIGYGYTF	TGTGCCAGCCACACAGGGGGCATCGGCTATGGCTACACCTTC